The 20 T cell receptor beta chains presented below share a single source sample, sequenced in a study of shared clonotypes between healthy human individuals. Libraries were prepared by immunoSEQ multiplex PCR; TCRdb keeps only in-frame clonotypes and omits some of them. Of 950,000 to 1,100,000 clones listed, around 78% are singletons. The sample comprised memory CD4+ T cells from PBMCs. Subset of the sample: CD45RA-negative fraction. All receptors derive from a man aged 18-30 years in good health. Some clones in this sample may be carry-over from other donors' samples.

The chain employs TRBV4-1 and TRBJ2-5; 11 bases match TRBD1. This CDR3 comprises 19 residues. V shed 0 bases, J shed 4 bases, and the junction held 13 bases outside the gene matches. Germline lookup yields CDR1 MGHRA and CDR2 YSYEKL. In DNA, the CDR3 is TGCGCCAGCAGCCAAGAGCAACTTACCGGGACAGGGGGGATAGAGACCCAGTACTTC. Protein product: CASSQEQLTGTGGIETQYF.

Turning to this clone: A much larger clone lies a single base off, so this may be a read error. The V and J genes are TRBV28 and TRBJ1-5; no clear D gene. CDR1 and CDR2 (germline): MDHEN, SYDVKM. This CDR3 region has 13 residues. Trimming pared 6 bases from V and 0 bases from J, leaving 6 bases between. The CDR3 DNA follows: TGTGCCAGCAGGGACGGTAGCAATCAGCCCCAGCATTTT. This codes for CASRDGSNQPQHF.

This clone was detected a few times. This chain connects TRBV21-1 to TRBJ1-5; the table's D call TRBD1 went unverified against the DNA. TRBV21-1 is labeled a pseudogene. CDR3 length equals 16 residues. As DNA, the CDR3 is TGTGCCAGCAGCAAAGTACAGTGCCTGCACGATCAGCCCCAGCATTTT. It specifies CASSKVQCLHDQPQHF.

V usage is TRBV9 and J usage is TRBJ2-2; D not certain. Germline assignment: CDR1 SGDLS and CDR2 YYNGEE. CDR3 length: 14 residues. The V end lost 4 bases, the J end lost 6 bases, and 13 bases lay between the germline ends. CDR3 region: CASSPNTVPGELFF. DNA of the CDR3: TGTGCCAGCAGCCCTAACACGGTTCCCGGGGAGCTGTTTTTT.

The chain uses TRBV27 and TRBJ1-5; tentatively, D is TRBD1 (5 bases). Trimming pared 5 bases from V and 4 bases from J, leaving 18 bases between. CDR3 length: 16 residues. Per germline, CDR1 MNHEY and CDR2 SMNVEV (reference sequence). In nucleotides, the CDR3 is TGTGCCAGCAGTGTAGGGGCAGGTGGGTCAAATCAGCCCCAGCATTTT. Its translation: CASSVGAGGSNQPQHF.

The chain carries TRBV19 and TRBJ1-5; possibly TRBD1 for D (6 bases). The CDR3 runs 16 residues. CDR1 is LNHDA, CDR2 SQIVND, per germline (reference sequence). Trimming took 2 bases from V and 3 from J, leaving 14 bases between them. In nucleotides, the CDR3 is TGTGCCAGTAGTATAAGGTCCAGGGGCCTCAATCAGCCCCAGCATTTT. This encodes CASSIRSRGLNQPQHF. Together with reference TRBV19 and TRBJ1-5, the CDR3 gives the full variable domain: DGGITQSPKYLFRKEGQNVTLSCEQNLNHDAMYWYRQDPGQGLRLIYYSQIVNDFQKGDIAEGYSVSREKKESFPLTVTSAQKNPTAFYLCASSIRSRGLNQPQHFGDGTRLSIL.

The chain recombines TRBV7-9 with TRBJ1-2; D is unclear. Germline lookup yields CDR1 SEHNR and CDR2 FQNEAQ (reference sequence). This CDR3 contains 13 residues. V was trimmed by 0 bases and J by 6 bases, leaving 8 bases between them. The CDR3 DNA reads TGTGCCAGCAGCTTAGCTTCCGGACATGGCTACACCTTC. Amino acids: CASSLASGHGYTF.

In regard to this clone: At the DNA level, this CDR3 is encoded by other sequences in the same sample as well. The DNA of the CDR3 is TGCAGCGTTGTACATATGGGAGGAGCGGGAGGGAGGGGATACAATGAGCAGTTCTTC. Translation gives CSVVHMGGAGGRGYNEQFF. This chain connects TRBV29-1 to TRBJ2-1, with 10 bases matching TRBD2. CDR1 is SQVTM and CDR2 is ANQGSEA in the germline V gene. V was clipped by 4 bases and J by 4 bases; unmatched bases: 19. The CDR3 is 19 amino acids.

This sequence joins TRBV4-2 and TRBJ2-2; D is perhaps TRBD1 or TRBD2 (5 bases each). This CDR3 contains 18 residues. Germline CDR1 and CDR2: LGHNA and YNFKEQ. The V gene lost 0 bases and the J gene lost 2 bases, with 16 bases spanning the gap. CDR3 DNA: TGTGCCAGCAGCCAAGATCTGGGGGAGTGGCGCAACACCGGGGAGCTGTTTTTT. Its protein product is CASSQDLGEWRNTGELFF.

V gene TRBV5-1 combines with J gene TRBJ2-3, with a possible D match to TRBD1 (6 bases). The CDR3 spans 15 residues. Germline CDR1 and CDR2: SGHRS and YFSETQ. Trimming stripped 0 bases from V and 3 bases from J, with 11 bases between. In DNA, the CDR3 is TGCGCCAGCAGCTTGGCTCAGGGGAGAACAGATACGCAGTATTTT. Translation: CASSLAQGRTDTQYF.

The V and J genes are TRBV5-4 and TRBJ2-7; 12 positions agree with TRBD1. V gave up 0 bases and J gave up 5 bases; unmatched junction bases: 3. CDR1 and CDR2 from the germline V gene are SGHNT and YYREEE (reference sequence). This CDR3 is 15 amino acids long. This chain's CDR3 is CASSLGGTGGDEQYF. CDR3 bases: TGTGCCAGCAGCTTGGGGGGGACAGGGGGCGACGAGCAGTACTTC.

This chain connects TRBV5-4 to TRBJ2-2; TRBD2 matches at 8 bases. Unmatched junction bases numbered 6, after V lost 0 bases and J lost 8 bases. Germline CDR1 is SGHNT and CDR2 is YYREEE (reference sequence). CDR3 length: 15 amino acids. DNA for the CDR3: TGTGCCAGCAGCTTGGTAGCGGGAACCGTTGGGGAGCTGTTTTTT. This translates into CASSLVAGTVGELFF.

This chain joins TRBV28 and TRBJ1-1; no clear D. V lost 2 bases, J lost 2 bases, and 15 bases lay in between. Germline values: CDR1 MDHEN, CDR2 SYDVKM. The CDR3 runs to 16 residues. CDR3 sequence: CASSLEDTEINTEAFF. In DNA, the CDR3 is TGTGCCAGCAGTTTAGAAGACACGGAGATCAACACTGAAGCTTTCTTT.

The V call is TRBV5-1, the J call TRBJ2-3; no clear D. The V and J ends lost 3 bases and 7 bases respectively, with 12 bases between them. Germline CDR1 and CDR2: SGHRS and YFSETQ. The CDR3 covers 13 residues. CDR3 sequence reads: CASSSPYENTQYF. The CDR3 DNA reads TGCGCCAGCAGCTCCCCATATGAAAATACGCAGTATTTT.

J is TRBJ2-5 and V is TRBV7-8; 8 nucleotides line up with TRBD2. The germline gives CDR1 SGHVS, CDR2 FQNEAQ. The CDR3 extends over 16 amino acids. J gave up 3 bases and V 5 bases, and 11 bases lay outside the gene matches. The CDR3 DNA follows: TGTGCCAGCAGCCCCAGGGTAGCGGGAAGGGAAGAGACCCAGTACTTC. It specifies CASSPRVAGREETQYF. The whole variable domain, filled in from reference TRBV7-8 and TRBJ2-5, reads GAGVSQSPRYKVAKRGQDVALRCDPISGHVSLFWYQQALGQGPEFLTYFQNEAQLDKSGLPSDRFFAERPEGSVSTLKIQRTQQEDSAVYLCASSPRVAGREETQYFGPGTRLLVL.

This chain connects TRBV7-9 to TRBJ1-1; D is unclear. CDR1 and CDR2 (germline): SEHNR, FQNEAQ (reference sequence). V was clipped by 1 base and J by 2 bases, with 17 bases between them. CDR3 size: 17 residues. The CDR3 sequence is CASSLGPRIKTNTEAFF. As DNA, the CDR3 is TGTGCCAGCAGCTTAGGGCCCAGAATAAAAACCAACACTGAAGCTTTCTTT.

The rearrangement uses TRBV10-3 and TRBJ1-1, with D tentatively TRBD1 (6 bases). Germline CDR1 and CDR2: ENHRY and SYGVKD. The V gene lost 2 bases and the J gene lost 1 base, with 14 bases spanning the gap. The length of the CDR3 is 16 residues. CDR3 DNA sequence: TGTGCCATCAGTGAGGGAGCAGGGGCGGGGAACACTGAAGCTTTCTTT. It translates to CAISEGAGAGNTEAFF.

This clone was found many times. The same CDR3 also results from other DNA sequences found in this sample. The rearrangement links TRBV30 to TRBJ2-1; a possible D gene is TRBD2 (5 bases). The CDR3 length is 13 residues. Per the germline V gene, CDR1 is GTSNPN and CDR2 is SVGIG (reference sequence). The germline V and J ends were trimmed by 0 bases and 9 bases, with 12 bases remaining between them. This CDR3 reads CAWSVLLEGEQFF. The CDR3 bases are TGTGCCTGGAGTGTACTCCTTGAGGGTGAGCAGTTCTTC.

V gene TRBV7-9 combines with J gene TRBJ1-1, with D tentatively TRBD1 (5 bases). V was shortened by 0 bases and J by 1 base, with 15 bases between the two germline ends. CDR3 length: 17 amino acids. Germline CDR1 and CDR2: SEHNR and FQNEAQ (reference sequence). CDR3 in DNA: TGTGCCAGCAGCTTAGCAATAGGTCAGGGCACGAACACTGAAGCTTTCTTT. Translated: CASSLAIGQGTNTEAFF.

CDR3 region: CASSLDFSRAEQYF. Here the CDR3 DNA reads TGTGCCAGCAGCTTAGACTTCTCTCGGGCGGAGCAGTACTTC. This chain links TRBV7-8 with TRBJ2-7; D ambiguous. V shed 1 base and J shed 7 bases, with 14 bases lying between them. CDR3 size: 14 residues. From germline, CDR1 is SGHVS and CDR2 FQNEAQ.